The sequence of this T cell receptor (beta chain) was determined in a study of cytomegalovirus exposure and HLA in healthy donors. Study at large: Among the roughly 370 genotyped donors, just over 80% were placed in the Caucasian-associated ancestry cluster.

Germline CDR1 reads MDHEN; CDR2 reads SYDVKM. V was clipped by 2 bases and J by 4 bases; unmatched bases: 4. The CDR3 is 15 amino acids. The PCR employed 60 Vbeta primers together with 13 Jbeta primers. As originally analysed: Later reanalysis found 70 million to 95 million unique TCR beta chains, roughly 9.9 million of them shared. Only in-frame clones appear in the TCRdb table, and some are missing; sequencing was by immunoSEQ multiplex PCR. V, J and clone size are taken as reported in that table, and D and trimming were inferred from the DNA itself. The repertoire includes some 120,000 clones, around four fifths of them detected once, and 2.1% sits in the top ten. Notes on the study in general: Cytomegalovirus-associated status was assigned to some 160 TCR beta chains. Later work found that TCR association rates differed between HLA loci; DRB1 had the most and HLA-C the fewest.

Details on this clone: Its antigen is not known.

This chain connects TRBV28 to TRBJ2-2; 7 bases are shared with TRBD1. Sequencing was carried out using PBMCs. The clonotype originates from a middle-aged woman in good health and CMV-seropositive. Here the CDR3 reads CASSLTGVGTGELFF. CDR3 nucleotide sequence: TGTGCCAGCAGTTTAACAGGGGTGGGCACCGGGGAGCTGTTTTTT.